The 10 T cell receptor beta chains reported below all come from one sample, sequenced in a study of regulatory T cells in long-lasting Graves disease (dated by TCRdb to the early 2020s). Sample time point, as interpreted from the label and publication: newly diagnosed GD, antithyroid drugs for less than 3 months. For both TCR sequencing and RNA sequencing, RNA was extracted from PBMCs using TRIzol. Libraries were made using multiplex PCR. The listed sequencing device is Illumina HiSeq 4000. TCR beta libraries were built with iRepertoire HTBI primers and Arm-PCR amplification of CDR3 regions. Clones were called with MiXCR by TCRdb after fastp trimmed the public reads at Q25, and only in-frame beta chains were retained. Entries that share a CDR3 protein sequence are merged under the most common genes and DNA. For this sample the table gives 200,000 to 250,000 distinct CDR3 sequences, of which approximately 20% were detected only once. The ten largest clones represent less than 25% of the sample.

The sequencing here drew on peripheral blood mononuclear cells (PBMCs), taken at new diagnosis, from a patient treated with antithyroid drugs. These receptors all stem from a female donor with Graves disease.

This clonotype was observed at least ten times. The chain has TRBV6-2 or TRBV6-3 and TRBJ1-6; tentative D call: TRBD1 (5 bases). V was clipped by 6 bases and J by 8 bases, with 17 bases between them. CDR3 size: 15 residues. The germline V gene encodes CDR1 MNHEY and CDR2 SVGEGT. CDR3 bases: TGTGCCAGCAGCCAGCCCTTCAGGGCATATTCACCCCTCCACTTT. The encoded protein is CASSQPFRAYSPLHF.

The sample holds many counts of this clonotype. The V call is TRBV27, the J call TRBJ2-2; maybe TRBD2 (5 bases). The CDR3 runs 15 residues. CDR1 is MNHEY, CDR2 SMNVEV, per germline (reference sequence). Trimming took off 1 base at V and 6 bases at J, with 12 bases between the two ends. CDR3 sequence (DNA): TGTGCCAGCAGTTTATTGCCCGAGGGTGCCGGGGAGCTGTTTTTT. Amino acids: CASSLLPEGAGELFF.

This clonotype was seen a few times. This could be a read error, since a much larger clone is one nucleotide away. The chain couples TRBV6-2 or TRBV6-3 to TRBJ1-5, with TRBD1 matching 9 bases. CDR3 length equals 15 residues. The germline CDR1 and CDR2 sequences are MNHEY and SVGEGT. V was clipped by 1 base and J by 9 bases; unmatched bases: 7. CDR3 in amino acids: CASSYLGQGARPQHF. The CDR3 DNA reads as TGTGCCAGCAGTTACTTGGGACAGGGAGCTCGGCCCCAGCATTTT.

Turning to this clonotype: Without the conserved terminal phenylalanine or tryptophan, this CDR3 likely stems from a read error. The chain carries TRBV30 and TRBJ2-1; D gene ambiguous. V dropped 0 bases and J dropped 13 bases, with 13 bases sitting between them. CDR3 size: 12 residues. CDR1 is GTSNPN, CDR2 SVGIG, per germline (reference sequence). This chain's CDR3 is CAWSVLSGVQFL. Written as DNA, the CDR3 is TGTGCCTGGAGTGTACTATCAGGAGTACAGTTCCTC.

The chain has TRBV19 and TRBJ2-2, with D perhaps TRBD2 (6 bases). The V and J ends lost 2 bases and 5 bases respectively, with 12 bases between them. CDR1 is LNHDA and CDR2 is SQIVND in the germline V gene (reference sequence). The CDR3 extends over 15 amino acids. As DNA, the CDR3 is TGTGCCAGTAGTATATGGAGGGCGGGGACCGGGGAGCTGTTTTTT. This gives the protein CASSIWRAGTGELFF.

This clonotype came up many times. This sequence joins TRBV28 and TRBJ1-2; D is undetermined. The CDR3 runs to 15 residues. V was clipped by 2 bases and J by 7 bases, with 17 bases between them. Germline V lookup: CDR1 MDHEN, CDR2 SYDVKM. The CDR3 sequence is CASSLPAGQLGGYTF. CDR3 DNA sequence: TGTGCCAGCAGTTTACCCGCGGGCCAGTTAGGTGGCTACACCTTC.

This clonotype has a handful of counts. The chain couples TRBV6-1 to TRBJ1-1; no clear D gene. The CDR3 runs 12 residues. Trimming left V 6 bases short and J 5 bases short, with 10 bases between. The V gene's germline CDR1 is MNHNS and CDR2 SASEGT. The CDR3 coding sequence is TGTGCCAGCAGGGAATGGAGGACTGAAGCTTTCTTT. Amino acids: CASREWRTEAFF.

This clonotype was observed many times. V usage is TRBV7-8 and J usage is TRBJ2-4; no firm D call. CDR3 size: 15 residues. The germline V and J ends were trimmed by 8 bases and 3 bases, with 17 bases remaining between them. Germline V lookup: CDR1 SGHVS, CDR2 FQNEAQ. The CDR3 here is CASGPLGWGKNIQYF. DNA of the CDR3: TGTGCCAGCGGACCGTTGGGGTGGGGCAAAAACATTCAGTACTTC.

This clonotype has a count of ten or more. The V call is TRBV2, the J call TRBJ2-4, with 10 bases identical to TRBD1. The CDR3 length is 14 residues. Germline loops: CDR1 SNHLY, CDR2 FYNNEI. V was pared by 6 bases and J by 7 bases, with 6 bases of the junction left unmatched. Written as DNA, the CDR3 is TGTGCCAGCAGCCTGGACAGGGGGTTGAACATTCAGTACTTC. Residues: CASSLDRGLNIQYF.

The rearrangement joins TRBV12-3 or TRBV12-4 to TRBJ1-1; D remains unclear. The ends were cut back, 6 bases at V and 7 bases at J, with 9 bases in the middle. This CDR3 has 11 amino acids. DNA for the CDR3: TGTGCCAGCAGGCACGAGGGTGAAGCTTTCTTT. Translating gives CASRHEGEAFF.